This T cell receptor beta chain stems from a study of blood T cell repertoires in COVID-19. Across the whole study: Sites in the United States, Italy and Spain provided acute and convalescent COVID-19 samples. T cells, B-cell-depleted T cells, or PBMCs supplied cDNA or gDNA.

Per the germline V gene, CDR1 is LNHDA and CDR2 is SQIVND (reference sequence). The CDR3 runs to 16 residues. The V segment lost 0 bases and the J segment 4 bases; nucleotides outside the gene matches: 3. This clone turned up a few times. Authors' processing steps: Reference gene primer amplification gave nucleated cell count estimates. Libraries were prepared by immunoSEQ multiplex PCR; TCRdb keeps only in-frame clonotypes and omits some of them. D and trimming come from the DNA, and the V and J calls and clone size come from that table. The profile shows around 180,000 clones, 80% to 90% of them singletons.

The chain is built from TRBV19 and TRBJ2-3; 11 nucleotides line up with TRBD2. The TCR was taken from a human donor with active or convalescent COVID-19. The donor label of this sample is uncertain. Sequenced input: peripheral blood. Here the CDR3 reads CASSIELAGGADTQYF. The CDR3 bases are TGTGCCAGTAGTATAGAGCTAGCGGGAGGAGCAGATACGCAGTATTTT.